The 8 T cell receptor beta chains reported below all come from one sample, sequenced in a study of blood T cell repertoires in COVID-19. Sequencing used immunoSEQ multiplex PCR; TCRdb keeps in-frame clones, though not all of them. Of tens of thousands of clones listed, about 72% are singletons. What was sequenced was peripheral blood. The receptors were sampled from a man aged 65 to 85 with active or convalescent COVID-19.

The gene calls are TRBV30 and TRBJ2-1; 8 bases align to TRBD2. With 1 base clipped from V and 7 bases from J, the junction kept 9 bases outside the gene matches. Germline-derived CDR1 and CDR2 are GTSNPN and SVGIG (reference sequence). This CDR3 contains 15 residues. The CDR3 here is CAWSEEAGVQNEQFF. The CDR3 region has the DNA TGTGCCTGGAGTGAGGAAGCGGGGGTACAAAATGAGCAGTTCTTC. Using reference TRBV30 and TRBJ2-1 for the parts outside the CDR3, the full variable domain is SQTIHQWPATLVQPVGSPLSLECTVEGTSNPNLYWYRQAAGRGLQLLFYSVGIGQISSEVPQNLSASRPQDRQFILSSKKLLLSDSGFYLCAWSEEAGVQNEQFFGPGTRLTVL.

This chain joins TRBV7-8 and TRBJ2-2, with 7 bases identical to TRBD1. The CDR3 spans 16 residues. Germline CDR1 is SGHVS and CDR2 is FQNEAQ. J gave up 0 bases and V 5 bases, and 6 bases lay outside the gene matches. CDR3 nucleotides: TGTGCCAGCAGCCTGAAGACAGGGCCGAACACCGGGGAGCTGTTTTTT. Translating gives CASSLKTGPNTGELFF.

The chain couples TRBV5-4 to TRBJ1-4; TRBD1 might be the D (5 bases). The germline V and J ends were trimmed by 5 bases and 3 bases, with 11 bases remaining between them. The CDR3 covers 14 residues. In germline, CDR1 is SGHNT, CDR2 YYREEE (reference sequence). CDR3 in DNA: TGTGCCAGCAGACCGGGACTCCCTAATGAAAAACTGTTTTTT. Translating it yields CASRPGLPNEKLFF.

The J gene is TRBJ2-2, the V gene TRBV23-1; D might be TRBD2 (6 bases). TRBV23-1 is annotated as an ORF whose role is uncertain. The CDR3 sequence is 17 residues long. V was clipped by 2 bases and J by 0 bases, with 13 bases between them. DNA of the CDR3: TGCGCCAGCAGTCAAGAGCAGGAGGGATCGAACACCGGGGAGCTGTTTTTT. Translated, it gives CASSQEQEGSNTGELFF.

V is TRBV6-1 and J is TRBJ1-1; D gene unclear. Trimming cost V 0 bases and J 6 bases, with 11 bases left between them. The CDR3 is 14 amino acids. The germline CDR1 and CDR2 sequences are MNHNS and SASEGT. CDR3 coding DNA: TGTGCCAGCAGTGAAGCGCTGAGAAACGCTGAAGCTTTCTTT. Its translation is CASSEALRNAEAFF.

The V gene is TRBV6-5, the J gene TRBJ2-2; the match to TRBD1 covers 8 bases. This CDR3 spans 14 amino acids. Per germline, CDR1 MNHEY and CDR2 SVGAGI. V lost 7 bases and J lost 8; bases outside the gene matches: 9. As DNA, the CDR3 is TGTGCCAGCATCCCGACAGGGGACGGGGGGGAGCTGTTTTTT. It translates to CASIPTGDGGELFF.

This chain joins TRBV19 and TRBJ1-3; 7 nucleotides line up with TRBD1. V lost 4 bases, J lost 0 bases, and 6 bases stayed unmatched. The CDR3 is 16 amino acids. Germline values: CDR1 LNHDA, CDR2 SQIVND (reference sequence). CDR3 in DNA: TGTGCCAGTAGTAGGGCTGGGACAGACTCTGGAAACACCATATATTTT. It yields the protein CASSRAGTDSGNTIYF.

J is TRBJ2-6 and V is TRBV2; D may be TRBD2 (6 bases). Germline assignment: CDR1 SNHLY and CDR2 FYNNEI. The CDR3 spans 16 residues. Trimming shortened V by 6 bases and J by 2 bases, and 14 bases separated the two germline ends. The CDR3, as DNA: TGTGCCAGCAGCCCACCGACGGGGGCTGGGGCCAACGTCCTGACTTTC. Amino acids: CASSPPTGAGANVLTF.